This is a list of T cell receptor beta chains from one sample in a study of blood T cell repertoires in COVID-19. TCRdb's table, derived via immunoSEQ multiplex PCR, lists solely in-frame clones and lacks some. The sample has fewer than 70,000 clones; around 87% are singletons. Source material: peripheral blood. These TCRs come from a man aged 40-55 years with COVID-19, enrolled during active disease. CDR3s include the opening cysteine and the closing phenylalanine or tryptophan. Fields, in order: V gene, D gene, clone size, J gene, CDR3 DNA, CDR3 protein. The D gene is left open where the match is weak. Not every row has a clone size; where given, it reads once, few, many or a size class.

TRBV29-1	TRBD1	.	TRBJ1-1	TGCAGCGCTAAGACAGGGGGATTGAACACTGAAGCTTTCTTT	CSAKTGGLNTEAFF
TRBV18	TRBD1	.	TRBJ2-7	TGTGCCAGCTCACCACTTAGGACAGGGGGGTACGAGCAGTACTTC	CASSPLRTGGYEQYF
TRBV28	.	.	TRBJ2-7	TGTGCCAGCAGTTTGGGTGGAGGGGGCCAGGCCACCTACGAGCAGTACTTC	CASSLGGGGQATYEQYF
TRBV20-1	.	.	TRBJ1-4	TGCAGTGCTAGTGGCGGGACTAATGAAAAACTGTTTTTT	CSASGGTNEKLFF
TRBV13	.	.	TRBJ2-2	TGTGCCAGCAGCCCTTGGATTAGCGAGATGAAATACACCGGGGAGCTGTTTTTT	CASSPWISEMKYTGELFF
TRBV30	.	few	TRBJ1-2	TGTGCCTGGAGTATATCAGACTATGGCTACACCTTC	CAWSISDYGYTF
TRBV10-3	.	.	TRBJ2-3	TGTGCCATCAGTGATGTCGGGGATACGCAGTATTTT	CAISDVGDTQYF
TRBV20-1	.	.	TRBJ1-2	TGCAGTGCTAGTCCTCAGGGCGGGAGCGGCTACACCTTC	CSASPQGGSGYTF
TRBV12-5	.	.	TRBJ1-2	TGTGCTAGTGGTTTGGCTCGGAACTCAGCGCCCACCTTC	CASGLARNSAPTF
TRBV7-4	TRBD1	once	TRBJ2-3	TGTGCCAGCAGCTTTAAGGTGGTGACAGGGGGTCGTCTACGAATCACAGATACGCAGTATTTT	CASSFKVVTGGRLRITDTQYF
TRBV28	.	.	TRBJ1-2	TGTGCCAGCCGGAACGGACAGAACTATGGCTACACCTTC	CASRNGQNYGYTF
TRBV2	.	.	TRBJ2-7	TGTGCCAGCAGTCAGGGGTACGAGCAGTACTTC	CASSQGYEQYF
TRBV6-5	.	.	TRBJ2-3	TGTGCCAGCAGTTACGGTAGTGCGGGGGATACGCAGTATTTT	CASSYGSAGDTQYF
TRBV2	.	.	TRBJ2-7	TGTGCCAGCATCTCCAGCGCCTACGAGCAGTACTTC	CASISSAYEQYF
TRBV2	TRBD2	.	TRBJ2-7	TGTGCCAGCAGTGAGGTTCTAGCGGGGAGTTACGAGCAGTACTTC	CASSEVLAGSYEQYF
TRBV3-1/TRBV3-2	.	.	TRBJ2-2	TGTGCCAGCAGCCAAGATCAACAGGCGAACACCGGGGAGCTGTTTTTT	CASSQDQQANTGELFF
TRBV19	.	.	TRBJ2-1	TGTGCCAGTAGTATTTTACCAGGGGACCACAATGAGCAGTTCTTC	CASSILPGDHNEQFF
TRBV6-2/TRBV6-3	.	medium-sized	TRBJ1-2	TGTGCCAGCAGTTATGGGACAAGTGGCTACACCTTC	CASSYGTSGYTF
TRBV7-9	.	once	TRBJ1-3	TGTGCCAGCAGCTACCCCCGGTTATATTTT	CASSYPRLYF
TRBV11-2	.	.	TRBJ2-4	TGTGCCAGCAGCCGTTTAGCCAAAAACATTCAGTACTTC	CASSRLAKNIQYF
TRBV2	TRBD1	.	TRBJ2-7	TGTGCCAGCAGGGGGACAGGGGGCTACGAGCAGTACTTC	CASRGTGGYEQYF
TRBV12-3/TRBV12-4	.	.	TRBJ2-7	TGTGCCAGCAGTTCCCCAGGGTCGGAGCAGTACTTC	CASSSPGSEQYF
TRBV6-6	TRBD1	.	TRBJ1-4	TGTGCCAGCAGTTTAACAGGGGCTTTAGGTGAAAAACTGTTTTTT	CASSLTGALGEKLFF
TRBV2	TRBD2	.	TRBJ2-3	TGTGCCAGCAGTGGACTTCGCACGGCTAGCGGGGTCCAAGCAGATACGCAGTATTTT	CASSGLRTASGVQADTQYF
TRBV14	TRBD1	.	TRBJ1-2	TGTGCCAGCAGCCAAGATTTCGGGACAGGGAACTATGGCTACACCTTC	CASSQDFGTGNYGYTF
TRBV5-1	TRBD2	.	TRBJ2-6	TGCGCCAGCAGCTTCGTAGGGACTAGCGGGGGGTTCTCTGGGGCCAACGTCCTGACTTTC	CASSFVGTSGGFSGANVLTF
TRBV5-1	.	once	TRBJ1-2	TGCGCCAGCAGCCCCGGTGGAGGGTTAGATGGCTACACCTTC	CASSPGGGLDGYTF
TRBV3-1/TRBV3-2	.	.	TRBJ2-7	TGTGCCAGCAGCCAAGTACCTTCCCGTAGCTACGAGCAGTACTTC	CASSQVPSRSYEQYF
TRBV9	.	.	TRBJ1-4	TGTGCCAGCAGCACCCGAGGACAGCCTAATGAAAAACTGTTTTTT	CASSTRGQPNEKLFF
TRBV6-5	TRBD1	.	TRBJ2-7	TGTGCCAGCAGAGCCTCGGGACAGGGGTGGTACGAGCAGTACTTC	CASRASGQGWYEQYF
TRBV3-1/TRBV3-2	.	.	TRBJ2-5	TGTGCCAGTGAACTACGGGGGATGGAAGAGACCCAGTACTTC	CASELRGMEETQYF
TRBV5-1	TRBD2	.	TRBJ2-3	TGCGCCAGCAGCGTCGGGGGGGCGGAGGATACGCAGTATTTT	CASSVGGAEDTQYF
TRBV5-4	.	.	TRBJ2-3	TGTGCCAGCAGCTTGGGAGGGCTGGGCACAGATACGCAGTATTTT	CASSLGGLGTDTQYF
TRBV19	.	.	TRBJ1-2	TGTGCCAGTAGTACAGACAGCAACAGTAACTATGGCTACACCTTC	CASSTDSNSNYGYTF
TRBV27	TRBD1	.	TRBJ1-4	TGTGCCAGCAGCAGGGGGTTTAATGAAAAACTGTTTTTT	CASSRGFNEKLFF
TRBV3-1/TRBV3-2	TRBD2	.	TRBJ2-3	TGTGCCAGCAGCCCCTTGGTTGGCGGGGGGACTAGCACAGATACGCAGTATTTT	CASSPLVGGGTSTDTQYF
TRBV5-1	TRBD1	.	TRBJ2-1	TGCGCCAGCAGAGGACAGGGGGCGAGCAATGAGCAGTTCTTC	CASRGQGASNEQFF
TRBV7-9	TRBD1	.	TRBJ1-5	TGTGCCAGCAGCTTGACAGGGGGACATCAGCCCCAGCATTTT	CASSLTGGHQPQHF
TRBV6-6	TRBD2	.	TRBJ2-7	TGTGCCAGCAACCCTAGCGGAAGCTCCTACGAGCAGTACTTC	CASNPSGSSYEQYF
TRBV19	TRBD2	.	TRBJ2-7	TGTGCCAGTAGTATAGCTAGCGGGGTCTACGAGCAGTACTTC	CASSIASGVYEQYF
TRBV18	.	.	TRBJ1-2	TGTGCCAGCTCACCAGGGCACACGGGGAGCTATGGCTACACCTTC	CASSPGHTGSYGYTF
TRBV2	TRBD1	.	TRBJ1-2	TGTGCCAGCAGCAGGACAGGGGACTATGGCTACACCTTC	CASSRTGDYGYTF
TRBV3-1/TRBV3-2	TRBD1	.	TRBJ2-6	TGTGCCAGCAGCCCTGGACAGGGGCGCGGGGCCAACGTCCTGACTTTC	CASSPGQGRGANVLTF
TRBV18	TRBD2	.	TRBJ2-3	TGTGCCAGCTCAAAAGCGCGAGGAGCGGGGGGGCTCCCTAGCACAGATACGCAGTATTTT	CASSKARGAGGLPSTDTQYF
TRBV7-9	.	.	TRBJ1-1	TGTGCCAGCAGCTTAGTGCCGGGTCTCGGTGAAGCTTTCTTT	CASSLVPGLGEAFF
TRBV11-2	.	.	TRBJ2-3	TGTGCCAGCAGCTTAAATTCGGACAGCTTAGATACGCAGTATTTT	CASSLNSDSLDTQYF
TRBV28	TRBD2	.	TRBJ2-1	TGTGCCAGCACCTCGGGAGGGACTCCCAGCTCCTACAATGAGCAGTTCTTC	CASTSGGTPSSYNEQFF
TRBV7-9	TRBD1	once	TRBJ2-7	TGTGCCAGCAGCTTACAGGGGGCGTGGTACGAGCAGTACTTC	CASSLQGAWYEQYF
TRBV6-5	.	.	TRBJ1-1	TGTGCCAGCAAGGAGGACAGAAAGAACACTGAAGCTTTCTTT	CASKEDRKNTEAFF
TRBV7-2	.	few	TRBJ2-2	TGTGCCAGCAGCACGCGGACTGGGAGATACGGGGAGCTGTTTTTT	CASSTRTGRYGELFF
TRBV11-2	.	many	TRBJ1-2	TGTGCCAGCAGCTTAGAGAGCGGAGGGTCTAAGGGCTACACCTTC	CASSLESGGSKGYTF
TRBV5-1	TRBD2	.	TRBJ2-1	TGCGCCAGCAGCTTGGCGTATCTAGCGGGGGGTATCGATGAGCAGTTCTTC	CASSLAYLAGGIDEQFF
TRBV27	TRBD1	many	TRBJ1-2	TGTGCCAGCAGTTGGGACAGCTATGGCTACACCTTC	CASSWDSYGYTF
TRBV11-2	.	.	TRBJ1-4	TGTGCCAGCAGCTTTCTCATCGGGGAGGGGGCAACTAATGAAAAACTGTTTTTT	CASSFLIGEGATNEKLFF
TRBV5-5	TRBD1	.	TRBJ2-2	TGTGCCAGCAGTATGACAGGGTTCGTTGGCGGGGAGCTGTTTTTT	CASSMTGFVGGELFF
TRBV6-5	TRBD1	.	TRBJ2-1	TGTGCCAGCAGTTCAACAGGGGCCGGGGACAATGAGCAGTTCTTC	CASSSTGAGDNEQFF
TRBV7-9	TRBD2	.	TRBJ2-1	TGTGCCAGCAGCCTACCGTTCTCGCGGGGGGCCTACAATGAGCAGTTCTTC	CASSLPFSRGAYNEQFF
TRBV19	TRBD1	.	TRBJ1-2	TGTGCCAGTAGTGAGGACAGGGGAAGGTTTGGCTACACCTTC	CASSEDRGRFGYTF
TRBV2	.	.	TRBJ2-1	TGTGCCAGCAGTCCTTTCTTGAGCTCCTACAATGAGCAGTTCTTC	CASSPFLSSYNEQFF
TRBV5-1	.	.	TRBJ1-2	TGCGCCAGCAGCTTATCCCCAGGGGTCTATGGCTACACCTTC	CASSLSPGVYGYTF